The clone carrying this T cell receptor beta chain has a count of ten or more. Antigen specificity is unknown. One end of the junction is discordant with germline, which a read error may explain. The data stem from a study of human T cells and chemical hapten exposure. Study at large: Across its roughly 25 weeks, the study gave patients weekly diphenylcyclopropenone doses to the scalp. Study results and limitations: Among TCRs, those above 1 in 1000 frequency were unaffected by DPC sensitization.

The CDR3 contains 15 residues. Germline V gene data show CDR1 as SSHAT and CDR2 as FNYEAQ (reference sequence). Sample time point: pre-sensitization, week 0. Treatment here: therapeutic diphenylcyclopropenone sensitization with weekly scalp DPC. Total RNA extraction was carried out from unfractionated whole blood. One entry per CDR3 protein results from TCRdb running MiXCR on the RACE reads. Of more than 85,000 distinct CDR3 sequences listed, around 8.8% are singletons. This receptor was obtained from a man between 40 and 49 years old with alopecia areata. Some clones in this sample may be carry-over from other donors' samples. The chain combines TRBV7-7 with TRBJ2-5; D possibly corresponds to TRBD2 (5 bases). This specimen consisted of whole blood, obtained in connection with sensitization to the hapten diphenylcyclopropenone (DPC). CDR3 nucleotides: TGTGCTAGCAGCTTGTCTAGCTCCCAGCGAGAGACCCAGTACTTC. Protein: CASSLSSSQRETQYF.